This T cell receptor beta chain was documented in a study of human T cells and chemical hapten exposure. Background on the study: Investigators sensitized roughly 2 cm by roughly 2 cm of upper inner arm skin with 2% DPC. Points from the study as a whole: A positive correlation with patch test score was found for PT1 expanded TCR counts.

Each cDNA molecule in the library carried unique molecular identifiers. TCRdb reprocessed the RACE reads via MiXCR and lists one record per CDR3 protein. Here the sample spans roughly 71,000 distinct CDR3 sequences, around 10% being singletons. Described time point: patch test 3, about 24 weeks after DPC sensitization. This sample's treatment: therapeutic diphenylcyclopropenone sensitization with weekly scalp DPC. Unfractionated whole blood was the source of the extracted total RNA. Germline V lookup: CDR1 SQVTM, CDR2 ANQGSEA. Trimming stripped 4 bases from V and 1 base from J, with 8 bases between. CDR3 length: 12 residues. This clonotype was picked up a small number of times. Its antigen is not identified.

The clonotype comes from a woman between 45 and 65 years old with alopecia areata. Some clones in this sample may be carry-over from other donors' samples. The rearrangement links TRBV29-1 to TRBJ2-7; D is unresolved. Material: whole blood, obtained in connection with sensitization to the hapten diphenylcyclopropenone (DPC). The CDR3 coding sequence is TGCAGCGTTGTCAAACATTCCTACGAGCAGTACTTC. It encodes CSVVKHSYEQYF.